Presented here are 15 T cell receptor beta chains from one specimen sequenced in a study of blood T cell repertoires in COVID-19. The data were produced by immunoSEQ multiplex PCR, yet TCRdb's version contains in-frame clones alone and is incomplete. There are 200,000 to 250,000 clones in the sample; about 91% occur only once, and roughly 14% lies in the top ten. Sequenced input: PBMCs or T cells enriched from blood (not recorded which). The receptors shown here come from a woman between 50 and 59 years old with acute COVID-19.

The chain combines TRBV10-3 with TRBJ1-5, with 7 bases fitting TRBD1. Germline V gene lookup returns CDR1 ENHRY and CDR2 SYGVKD. V gave up 4 bases and J gave up 7 bases; unmatched junction bases: 4. The CDR3 is 13 residues long. The CDR3 protein is CAISGDSRQPQHF. In nucleotides, the CDR3 is TGTGCCATCAGTGGGGACAGTCGGCAGCCCCAGCATTTT.

The V gene is TRBV28, the J gene TRBJ1-5; 11 bases fit TRBD1. The length of the CDR3 is 15 residues. Trimming took 3 bases from V and 4 from J; bases not matched to a gene: 2. Per the germline V gene, CDR1 is MDHEN and CDR2 is SYDVKM. CDR3 in DNA: TGTGCCAGCAGTTTTGGACAGGGGGCGAATCAGCCCCAGCATTTT. Protein product: CASSFGQGANQPQHF.

The chain links TRBV2 to TRBJ2-7; D not certain. The germline V and J ends were trimmed by 7 bases and 2 bases, with 9 bases remaining between them. Per the germline V gene, CDR1 is SNHLY and CDR2 is FYNNEI. The length of the CDR3 is 12 residues. CDR3 residues: CASTPRAYEQYF. The DNA for the CDR3 is TGTGCCAGCACCCCCCGGGCCTACGAGCAGTACTTC.

The V gene is TRBV27, the J gene TRBJ2-1; 9 positions agree with TRBD1. Germline V CDR1 and CDR2: MNHEY, SMNVEV (reference sequence). This CDR3 is built from 16 residues. Trimming at V came to 6 bases and at J to 5 bases, leaving 11 bases not matched to a gene. The CDR3 coding sequence is TGTGCCAGCAGGCCACTAGGGACAGGGACTAACAATGAGCAGTTCTTC. Translating it yields CASRPLGTGTNNEQFF.

The rearrangement joins TRBV3-1 (or the pseudogene TRBV3-2) to TRBJ2-7; D uncertain. The CDR3 spans 13 residues. CDR1 and CDR2 (germline): LGHDT, YNNKEL (reference sequence). The V end lost 4 bases, the J end lost 4 bases, and 11 bases lay between the germline ends. The CDR3 DNA reads TGTGCCAGCAGCCCGGCAGGCCAGTACGAGCAGTACTTC. Its protein product is CASSPAGQYEQYF.

This clone was counted once. The chain recombines TRBV15 with TRBJ2-6; D unclear. The germline V gene encodes CDR1 LNHNV and CDR2 YYDKDF (reference sequence). The CDR3 runs to 17 residues. Trimming removed 5 bases from V and 1 base from J, with 15 bases in between. The CDR3 protein is CATSPALAASGANVLTF. In DNA form, the CDR3 reads TGTGCCACCAGCCCAGCCTTGGCGGCTTCTGGGGCCAACGTCCTGACTTTC.

This clone turned up a few times. The chain employs TRBV28 and TRBJ2-5; 9 nucleotides align to TRBD2. This CDR3 comprises 15 residues. In germline, CDR1 is MDHEN, CDR2 SYDVKM. The V segment lost 5 bases and the J segment 5 bases; nucleotides outside the gene matches: 9. The CDR3 bases are TGTGCCAGCAGTCGAGTAGCGGGAGCGGGCGAGACCCAGTACTTC. It yields the protein CASSRVAGAGETQYF. Full variable domain (rest looked up from reference TRBV28 and TRBJ2-5): DVKVTQSSRYLVKRTGEKVFLECVQDMDHENMFWYRQDPGLGLRLIYFSYDVKMKEKGDIPEGYSVSREKKERFSLILESASTNQTSMYLCASSRVAGAGETQYFGPGTRLLVL.

V and J are TRBV7-2 and TRBJ2-7; D is undetermined. Germline lookup yields CDR1 SGHTA and CDR2 FQGNSA. This CDR3 region has 14 residues. Trimming removed 5 bases from V and 0 bases from J, with 11 bases in between. The CDR3 DNA reads TGTGCCAGCAGCCCGATGACGGGCTCCTACGAGCAGTACTTC. It specifies CASSPMTGSYEQYF.

V usage is TRBV2 and J usage is TRBJ1-6, with 8 bases matching TRBD1. V trimming: 6 bases; J trimming: 9 bases; junction bases outside the gene matches: 7. This CDR3 has 14 amino acids. Germline CDR1 and CDR2: SNHLY and FYNNEI. CDR3 amino acids: CASSRGQGGSPLHF. CDR3 nucleotides: TGTGCCAGCAGCCGCGGACAGGGTGGTTCACCCCTCCACTTT.

V usage is TRBV30 and J usage is TRBJ2-1; 11 bases are shared with TRBD2. The germline CDR1 and CDR2 sequences are GTSNPN and SVGIG (reference sequence). Unmatched junction bases numbered 12, after V lost 5 bases and J lost 9 bases. The CDR3 has 15 residues. The CDR3 here is CAWDLAGGPEGEQFF. For the CDR3, the DNA is TGTGCCTGGGATTTAGCGGGAGGGCCTGAGGGTGAGCAGTTCTTC. Combining the CDR3 with reference TRBV30 and TRBJ2-1 gives the whole variable domain SQTIHQWPATLVQPVGSPLSLECTVEGTSNPNLYWYRQAAGRGLQLLFYSVGIGQISSEVPQNLSASRPQDRQFILSSKKLLLSDSGFYLCAWDLAGGPEGEQFFGPGTRLTVL.

The rearrangement links TRBV28 to TRBJ2-1; TRBD2 matches 16 bases. This CDR3 spans 15 amino acids. The trim removed 7 bases at V and 7 bases at J, leaving 4 bases unmatched. Germline CDR1 and CDR2: MDHEN and SYDVKM. The CDR3 nucleotides are TGTGCCAGCACGTCGGGACTAGCGGGAGGGAATGAGCAGTTCTTC. The encoded protein is CASTSGLAGGNEQFF.

This chain links TRBV19 with TRBJ1-1; D is possibly TRBD1 (5 bases). Between the trimmed V and J ends, which lost 4 bases and 1 base, there was a span of 7 bases. Germline CDR1 is LNHDA and CDR2 is SQIVND (reference sequence). CDR3 size: 13 residues. The CDR3 bases are TGTGCCAGTAGTAAACAGGAGAACACTGAAGCTTTCTTT. Translation: CASSKQENTEAFF.

The chain uses TRBV7-3 and TRBJ1-3; D is unclear. Trimming left V 3 bases short and J 0 bases short, with 6 bases between. Germline CDR1 and CDR2: SGHTA and FQGTGA. This CDR3 has 14 amino acids. The CDR3 DNA reads as TGTGCCAGCAGCTTGCCGGGCTCTGGAAACACCATATATTTT. Translated: CASSLPGSGNTIYF.

The rearrangement uses TRBV5-1 and TRBJ2-5; perhaps TRBD2 as D (5 bases). The CDR3 runs 15 residues. V lost 0 bases to trimming and J lost 4 bases, with 13 bases between them. Looked up from germline, CDR1 is SGHRS and CDR2 is YFSETQ. As DNA, the CDR3 is TGCGCCAGCAGCTTGGTCCCACTAGGGTCAGAGACCCAGTACTTC. This sequence encodes CASSLVPLGSETQYF.

The chain employs TRBV9 and TRBJ2-1; 7 bases are a match to TRBD2. The CDR3 is 17 amino acids. The germline V gene encodes CDR1 SGDLS and CDR2 YYNGEE. V lost 0 bases, J lost 5 bases, and 11 bases stayed unmatched. CDR3 protein: CASSVVGGSGINNEQFF. The CDR3 DNA follows: TGTGCCAGCAGCGTAGTGGGCGGGAGTGGGATTAACAATGAGCAGTTCTTC.